The TCR beta chain described here comes from a study of T cell responses to AZD1222 COVID-19 vaccine. Comment on this clone: Antigen unknown.

The data were produced by immunoSEQ multiplex PCR, yet TCRdb's version contains in-frame clones alone and is incomplete. This sample has 200,000 or so clones, with over 80% found just once. CDR3 size: 15 residues. V dropped 9 bases and J dropped 5; count of bases not matched to a gene: 13. Germline V gives CDR1 SGHRS, CDR2 YFSETQ. General study results and limits: Baseline seropositivity characterized only a handful of AZD1222 recipients. Spike-specific TCRs gained breadth and depth after people received two AZD1222 doses. Within unmutated variant regions lay the reported targets of nearly half of spike-specific TCRs. There were mostly white British donors and more females than males, and clonal diversity was possibly underestimated.

The chain joins TRBV5-1 to TRBJ1-5; 8 positions agree with TRBD1. The source is an adult in good health. The source was peripheral blood, collected on day 0 of MenACWY control vaccination. CDR3 DNA sequence: TGCGCCACCAGATTCAGCAGGGGGCTCCATCAGCCCCAGCATTTT. This gives the protein CATRFSRGLHQPQHF.